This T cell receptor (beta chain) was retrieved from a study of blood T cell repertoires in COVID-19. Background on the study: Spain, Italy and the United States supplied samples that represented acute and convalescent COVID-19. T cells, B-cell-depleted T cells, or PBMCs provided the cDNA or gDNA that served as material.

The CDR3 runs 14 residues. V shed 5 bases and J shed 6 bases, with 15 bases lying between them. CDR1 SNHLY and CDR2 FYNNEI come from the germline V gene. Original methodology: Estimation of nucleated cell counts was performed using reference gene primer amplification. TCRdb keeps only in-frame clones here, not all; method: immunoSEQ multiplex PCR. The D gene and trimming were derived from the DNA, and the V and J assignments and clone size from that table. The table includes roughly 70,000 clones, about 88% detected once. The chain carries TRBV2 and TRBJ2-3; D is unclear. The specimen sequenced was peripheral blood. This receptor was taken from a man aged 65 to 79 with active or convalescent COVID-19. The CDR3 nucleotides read TGTGCCAGCAGTCGCGAAGGAGTCCCGGATACGCAGTATTTT. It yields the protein CASSREGVPDTQYF. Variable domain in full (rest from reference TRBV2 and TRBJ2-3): EPEVTQTPSHQVTQMGQEVILRCVPISNHLYFYWYRQILGQKVEFLVSFYNNEISEKSEIFDDQFSVERPDGSNFTLKIRSTKLEDSAMYFCASSREGVPDTQYFGPGTRLTVL.